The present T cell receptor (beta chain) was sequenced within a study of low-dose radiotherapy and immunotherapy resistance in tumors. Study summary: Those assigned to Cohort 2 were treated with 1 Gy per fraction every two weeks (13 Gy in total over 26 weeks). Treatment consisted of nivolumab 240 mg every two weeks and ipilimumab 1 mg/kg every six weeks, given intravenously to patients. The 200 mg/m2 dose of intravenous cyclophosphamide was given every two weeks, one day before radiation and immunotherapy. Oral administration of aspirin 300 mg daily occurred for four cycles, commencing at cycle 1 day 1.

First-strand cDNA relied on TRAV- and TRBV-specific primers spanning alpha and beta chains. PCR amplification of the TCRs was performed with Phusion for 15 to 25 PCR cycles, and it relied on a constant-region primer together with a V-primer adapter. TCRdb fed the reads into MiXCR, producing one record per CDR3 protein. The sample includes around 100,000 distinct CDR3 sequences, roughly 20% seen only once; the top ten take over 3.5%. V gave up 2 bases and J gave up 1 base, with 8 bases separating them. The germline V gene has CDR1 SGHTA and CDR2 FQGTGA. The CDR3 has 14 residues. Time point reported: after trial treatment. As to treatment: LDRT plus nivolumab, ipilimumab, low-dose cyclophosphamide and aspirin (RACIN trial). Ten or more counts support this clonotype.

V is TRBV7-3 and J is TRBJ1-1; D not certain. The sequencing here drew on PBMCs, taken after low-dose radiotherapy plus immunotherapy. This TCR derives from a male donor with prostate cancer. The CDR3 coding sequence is TGTGCCAGCAGCTTAGGTCCGGGGAACACTGAAGCTTTCTTT. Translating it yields CASSLGPGNTEAFF. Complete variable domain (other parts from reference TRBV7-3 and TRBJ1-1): GAGVSQTPSNKVTEKGKYVELRCDPISGHTALYWYRQSLGQGPEFLIYFQGTGAADDSGLPNDRFFAVRPEGSVSTLKIQRTERGDSAVYLCASSLGPGNTEAFFGQGTRLTVV.